This T cell receptor (beta chain) was documented in a study of blood T cells in healthy people across ages. The germline CDR1 and CDR2 sequences are KGHDR and SFDVKD. This CDR3 region has 15 residues. J gave up 5 bases and V 4 bases, and 8 bases lay outside the gene matches. Sample-barcoded 5' priming and a J-beta primer mix drove a second PCR of about 7 to 12 cycles. TCRdb ran MiXCR on the 5' RACE reads and lists one entry per CDR3 protein. The sample records about 570,000 distinct CDR3 sequences, 25% to 30% being singletons. V usage is TRBV24-1 and J usage is TRBJ2-3; 7 nucleotides match TRBD2. This TCR derives from a woman in her seventies in good health. Source material: blood. CDR3 DNA sequence: TGTGCCACCAGTGACCCGACGGGGGGTAAAGATACGCAGTATTTT. Translation gives CATSDPTGGKDTQYF.